This T cell receptor beta chain was observed in a study of low-dose radiotherapy and immunotherapy resistance in tumors. Time point given: before trial treatment. First-strand cDNA relied on TRAV- and TRBV-specific primers spanning alpha and beta chains. For amplifying TCRs, the PCR ran for about 20 cycles with Phusion, which was used together with a constant-region primer and the adapter on the V primers. TCRdb redid the calling of the reads with MiXCR, one entry per CDR3 protein. The repertoire holds 85,000 to 95,000 distinct CDR3 sequences, with under 10% as singletons. The V end lost 5 bases, the J end lost 2 bases, and 9 bases lay between the germline ends. Per the germline V gene, CDR1 is SGHTA and CDR2 is FQGNSA. This CDR3 is 14 amino acids long. The table lists this clonotype with many counts.

Sequenced material: PBMCs, taken before treatment. The sequence came from a male donor with prostate cancer. The V call is TRBV7-2, the J call TRBJ2-2; D is uncertain. The CDR3 DNA reads as TGTGCCAGCAGCCCTTGGCAAAACACCGGGGAGCTGTTTTTT. Translation: CASSPWQNTGELFF.